This T cell receptor beta chain comes out of a study of blood T cells in healthy people across ages. In regard to this clonotype: Its antigen is unidentified.

Deletions cut 6 bases from V and 5 bases from J, with 20 bases between. CDR3 length equals 14 residues. The germline CDR1 and CDR2 sequences are DFQATT and SNEGSKA (reference sequence). It was with a sample-barcoded 5' primer and a J-beta primer mix that a second PCR of roughly 7 to 12 cycles was run. TCRdb processed the 5' RACE reads anew with MiXCR; each CDR3 protein has one entry. This sample has just under 550,000 distinct CDR3 sequences, with under 30% found just once. Findings of the study overall: Per million T cells, TCR beta diversity dropped about linearly as age rose.

These data were also filed under a second study, of T cells of mothers and their children. That work states: Reads obtained per mother exceeded 8 million TCR beta CDR3 reads, with approximately 3 million obtained per child.

The TCR originated in a boy between 10 and 17 years old in good health. The rearrangement uses TRBV20-1 and TRBJ2-7; TRBD1 might be the D (5 bases). Sequences were obtained from blood. Here the CDR3 reads CSATMAQGNHEQYF. The CDR3 bases are TGCAGTGCAACGATGGCCCAGGGCAACCACGAGCAGTACTTC.